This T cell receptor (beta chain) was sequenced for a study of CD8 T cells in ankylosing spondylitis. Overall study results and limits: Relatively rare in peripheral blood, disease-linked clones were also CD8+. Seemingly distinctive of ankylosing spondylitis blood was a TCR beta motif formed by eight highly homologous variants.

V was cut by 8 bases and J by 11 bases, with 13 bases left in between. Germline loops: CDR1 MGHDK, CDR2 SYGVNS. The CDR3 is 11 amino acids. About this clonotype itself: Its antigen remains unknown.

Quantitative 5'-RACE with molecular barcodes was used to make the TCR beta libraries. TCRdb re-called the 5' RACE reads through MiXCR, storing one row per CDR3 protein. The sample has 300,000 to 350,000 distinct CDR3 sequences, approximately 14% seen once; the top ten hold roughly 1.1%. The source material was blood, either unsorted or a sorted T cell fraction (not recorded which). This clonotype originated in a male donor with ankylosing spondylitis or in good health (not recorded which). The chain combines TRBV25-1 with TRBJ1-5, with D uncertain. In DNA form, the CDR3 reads TGTGCCAGCGCCGGGCCTGGGGCCCAGCATTTT. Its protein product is CASAGPGAQHF.